Detailed here is one TCR beta chain. A total RNA quantity of 3500 ng went into each TCR library. cDNA for TCRalpha and TCRbeta was amplified by nested PCRs of roughly 15 then nine to ten cycles. TCRdb reprocessed the 5' RACE reads; each CDR3 protein has one entry and no DNA is given. This sample lists under 350,000 distinct CDR3 sequences; its ten largest clones have 5.6%. These data originate in a study of monozygotic twins with inflammatory bowel disease. This receptor was obtained from a human donor with ulcerative colitis or Crohn's disease, or a healthy co-twin of an affected twin (not recorded which). The sample taken for sequencing was blood.

This chain's CDR3 is CATSDYGSSQETQYF. The chain is built from TRBV24-1 and TRBJ2-5. Germline V gives CDR1 KGHDR, CDR2 SFDVKD. The CDR3 has 15 amino acids.